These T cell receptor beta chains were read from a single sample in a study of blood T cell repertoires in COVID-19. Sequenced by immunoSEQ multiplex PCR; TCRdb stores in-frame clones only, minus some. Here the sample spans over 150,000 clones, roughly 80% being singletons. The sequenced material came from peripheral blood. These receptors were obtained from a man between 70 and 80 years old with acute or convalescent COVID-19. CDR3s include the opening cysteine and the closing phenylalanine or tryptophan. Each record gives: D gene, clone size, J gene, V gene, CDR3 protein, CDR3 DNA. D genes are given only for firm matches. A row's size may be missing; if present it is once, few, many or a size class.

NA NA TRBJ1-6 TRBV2 CARGEGLEYNSPLHF TGTGCCAGAGGAGAGGGCCTCGAATATAATTCACCCCTCCACTTT
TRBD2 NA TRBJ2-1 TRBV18 CASSPSGKGEQFF TGTGCCAGCTCACCTAGCGGGAAGGGTGAGCAGTTCTTC
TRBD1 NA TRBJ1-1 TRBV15 CATSRDGTEGLAFF TGTGCCACCAGCAGAGATGGGACAGAGGGTCTAGCTTTCTTT
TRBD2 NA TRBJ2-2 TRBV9 CASSVALAVGGELFF TGTGCCAGCAGCGTAGCACTAGCGGTAGGGGGGGAGCTGTTTTTT
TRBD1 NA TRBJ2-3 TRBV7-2 CASSLMGQGTDTQYF TGTGCCAGCAGCTTAATGGGACAGGGCACAGATACGCAGTATTTT
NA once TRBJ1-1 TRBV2 CATHRDTFNTEAFF TGTGCCACCCACCGGGACACCTTTAACACTGAAGCTTTCTTT
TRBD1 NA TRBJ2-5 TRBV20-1 CSASEQGAETQYF TGCAGTGCTAGTGAACAGGGGGCTGAGACCCAGTACTTC
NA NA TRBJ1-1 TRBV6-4 CASSSREGAEAFF TGTGCCAGCAGTTCACGTGAGGGGGCTGAAGCTTTCTTT
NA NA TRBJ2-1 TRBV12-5 CASGLVQGTTSSYNEQFF TGTGCTAGTGGTTTGGTCCAGGGTACGACGAGCTCCTACAATGAGCAGTTCTTC
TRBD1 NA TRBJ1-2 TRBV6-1 CASSEVMGQGLYGYTF TGTGCCAGCAGTGAAGTCATGGGACAGGGCCTATATGGCTACACCTTC
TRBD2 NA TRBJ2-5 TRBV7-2 CASSLASGTSGQQETQYF TGTGCCAGCAGCTTAGCTTCCGGGACTAGCGGCCAACAAGAGACCCAGTACTTC
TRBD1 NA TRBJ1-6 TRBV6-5 CASIAPGTGWSPLHF TGTGCCAGCATAGCTCCCGGGACAGGGTGGTCACCCCTCCACTTT
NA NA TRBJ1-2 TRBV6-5 CASSSGSYGYTF TGTGCCAGCAGTTCAGGGTCCTATGGCTACACCTTC
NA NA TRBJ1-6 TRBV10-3 CAIRTGNSPLHF TGTGCCATCAGAACAGGGAATTCACCCCTCCACTTT
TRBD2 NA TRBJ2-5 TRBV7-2 CASSSHGTSGVGRQETQYF TGTGCCAGCAGCTCGCATGGGACTAGCGGGGTGGGTCGGCAAGAGACCCAGTACTTC
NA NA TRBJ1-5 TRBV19 CASSIDTQGLSSLGPQHF TGTGCCAGTAGTATAGATACCCAGGGTTTAAGCTCCTTGGGCCCCCAGCATTTT
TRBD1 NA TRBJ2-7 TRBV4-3 CASSLRTGGFYEQYF TGCGCCAGCAGCCTCCGGACAGGGGGATTTTACGAGCAGTACTTC
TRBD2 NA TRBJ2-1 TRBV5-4 CASSSTSGGNNEQFF TGTGCCAGCAGCTCTACTAGCGGGGGTAACAATGAGCAGTTCTTC
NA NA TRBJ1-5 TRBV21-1 CASPPPGGSNQPQHF TGTGCCAGCCCACCCCCAGGGGGAAGCAATCAGCCCCAGCATTTT
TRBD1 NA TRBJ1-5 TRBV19 CASSGRSGTGDQPQHF TGTGCCAGTAGTGGGAGATCCGGGACAGGGGATCAGCCCCAGCATTTT
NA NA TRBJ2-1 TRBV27 CASSLAIATGGNNEQFF TGTGCCAGCAGTTTAGCCATAGCCACCGGGGGTAACAATGAGCAGTTCTTC
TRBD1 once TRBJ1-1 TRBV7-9 CASSLQGARTEAFF TGTGCCAGCAGCTTACAGGGGGCGAGGACTGAAGCTTTCTTT
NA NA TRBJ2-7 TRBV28 CASSLAVYEQYF TGTGCCAGCAGTTTGGCTGTATACGAGCAGTACTTC
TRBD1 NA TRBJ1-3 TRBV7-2 CASSMGQPSSGNTIYF TGTGCCAGCAGCATGGGACAGCCGAGCTCTGGAAACACCATATATTTT